This T cell receptor beta chain was sequenced during a study of cytomegalovirus exposure and HLA in healthy donors. On this clone itself: The target antigen is unknown.

The ends were cut back, 0 bases at V and 4 bases at J, with 9 bases in the middle. There are 14 residues in the CDR3. Germline assignment: CDR1 SGHRS and CDR2 YFSETQ. Researchers ran the PCR with 60 Vbeta and 13 Jbeta primers. The data were produced by immunoSEQ multiplex PCR, yet TCRdb's version contains in-frame clones alone and is incomplete. The profile covers 150,000 to 200,000 clones, with over 75% appearing a single time and 1.3% taken by the ten largest. Regarding donors, all were healthy bone marrow donors. Overall study findings and caveats: Association of a missense DCLRE1C variant with TCR beta V- and J-gene trimming was reported in a later analysis. Investigators reported 150 to 200 TCR beta chains as tied to cytomegalovirus.

The sequence came from a man aged 45 to 65 in good health and CMV-seropositive. The rearrangement links TRBV5-1 to TRBJ2-3; D is unclear. The sequencing input was PBMCs. The CDR3, as DNA: TGCGCCAGCAGCTTGGCCTCCGAGGCAGATACGCAGTATTTT. Its protein product is CASSLASEADTQYF.